One and the same sample provided the 20 T cell receptor beta chains below, sequenced in a study of blood T cells in healthy people across ages. It was with a sample-barcoded 5' primer and a J-beta primer mix that a second PCR of roughly 7 to 11 cycles was run. From the 5' RACE reads, TCRdb called clonotypes with MiXCR, one entry per CDR3 protein. This sample has a few hundred thousand distinct CDR3 sequences, with approximately 25% found just once. The sample consisted of blood. The receptors derive from a woman aged 70 to 79 in good health.

A note on this clonotype: Germline is not matched at one junction end, which may reflect a read error. This chain links TRBV18 with TRBJ2-4; 12 positions match TRBD2. This CDR3 has 16 amino acids. Germline CDR1 reads KGHSH; CDR2 reads LQKENI. CDR3 nucleotide sequence: TGTGCCAACTCACCCTGGACTAGCGGGGTCGGGAGCATTCAGTACTTC. Amino acids: CANSPWTSGVGSIQYF.

The CDR3 DNA reads as TGTGCCAGCAGCCCCTATAGCCCTAATGGCTACACCTTC. Its translation is CASSPYSPNGYTF. The chain links TRBV12-3 or TRBV12-4 to TRBJ1-2; D is unresolved. The CDR3 runs to 13 residues. V lost 6 bases and J 6 bases, leaving 14 bases between the germline ends.

This clonotype occurred a few times. This sequence joins TRBV20-1 and TRBJ2-5; 11 positions match TRBD2. There are 14 residues in the CDR3. V was clipped by 2 bases and J by 5 bases; unmatched bases: 4. Germline CDR1 reads DFQATT; CDR2 reads SNEGSKA (reference sequence). The CDR3 sequence is CSARSGLAVETQYF. CDR3 sequence (DNA): TGCAGTGCTAGATCGGGACTAGCGGTCGAGACCCAGTACTTC.

Only a few counts were recorded for this clonotype. The J gene is TRBJ1-3, the V gene TRBV12-3 or TRBV12-4; no definite D call. V lost 6 bases, J lost 8 bases, and 14 bases lay in between. The CDR3 has 13 residues. This CDR3 reads CASSRPELYTIYF. Written as DNA, the CDR3 is TGTGCCAGCAGCCGCCCGGAATTGTACACCATATATTTT.

The V gene is TRBV5-6, the J gene TRBJ2-7, with 7 bases that match TRBD1. Germline CDR1 and CDR2: SGHDT and YYEEEE. The CDR3 length is 14 residues. With 4 bases clipped from V and 9 bases from J, the junction kept 13 bases outside the gene matches. The CDR3 region is CASSLGQDLLGQYF. The CDR3 DNA reads as TGTGCCAGCAGCCTCGGACAGGACCTACTCGGGCAGTACTTC.

This clonotype was detected a few times. This chain connects TRBV5-1 to TRBJ2-5; possibly TRBD2 for D (6 bases). This CDR3 region has 16 residues. Per the germline V gene, CDR1 is SGHRS and CDR2 is YFSETQ. V was pared by 0 bases and J by 2 bases, with 14 bases between. In nucleotides, the CDR3 is TGCGCCAGCAGCTTGGGATGGGGAGGTTATCAAGAGACCCAGTACTTC. Amino acid sequence: CASSLGWGGYQETQYF.

The gene calls are TRBV20-1 and TRBJ2-1, with 9 positions matching TRBD2. The V gene end was trimmed by 6 bases and the J gene end by 2 bases; junction bases not matched to a gene: 8. Germline V gene data show CDR1 as DFQATT and CDR2 as SNEGSKA (reference sequence). The CDR3 runs to 15 residues. The CDR3, as DNA: TGCAGTGCCCGGGCAGCGGGGGGAACCTACAATGAGCAGTTCTTC. Translated, it gives CSARAAGGTYNEQFF.

The V gene is TRBV7-9, the J gene TRBJ1-5; a possible D gene is TRBD1 (6 bases). The CDR3 contains 15 residues. V dropped 1 base and J dropped 3 bases, with 10 bases sitting between them. Germline V gene data show CDR1 as SEHNR and CDR2 as FQNEAQ (reference sequence). The CDR3 region has the DNA TGTGCCAGCAGCTTAGGGGGGGCCTACAATCAGCCCCAGCATTTT. Amino acid sequence: CASSLGGAYNQPQHF.

This clonotype was detected only a few times. CDR3 loop: CASSYLQDQPQHF. The CDR3, as DNA: TGTGCCAGCAGTTACCTTCAGGATCAGCCCCAGCATTTT. The chain recombines TRBV6-2 or TRBV6-3 with TRBJ1-5, with unresolved D. The V gene's germline CDR1 is MNHEY and CDR2 SVGEGT. Trimming took off 2 bases at V and 5 bases at J, with 7 bases between the two ends. The length of the CDR3 is 13 residues.

CDR3 region: CSARVEGANYEQYF. DNA of the CDR3: TGCAGTGCTAGAGTCGAGGGGGCTAACTACGAGCAGTACTTC. The chain couples TRBV20-1 to TRBJ2-7; 7 nucleotides align to TRBD1. J was trimmed by 3 bases and V by 1 base; bases with no gene match: 6. In germline, CDR1 is DFQATT, CDR2 SNEGSKA (reference sequence). This CDR3 has 14 residues.

This clonotype was counted a few times. V and J are TRBV5-1 and TRBJ1-1; TRBD1 matches at 8 bases. CDR1 and CDR2 (germline): SGHRS, YFSETQ. The length of the CDR3 is 15 residues. V trimming: 2 bases; J trimming: 0 bases; junction bases outside the gene matches: 3. CDR3 region: CASSFRTGMNTEAFF. DNA for the CDR3: TGCGCCAGCAGCTTTAGGACAGGGATGAACACTGAAGCTTTCTTT.

In its sample, this clonotype was seen a few times. V and J are TRBV20-1 and TRBJ1-1, with D uncertain. CDR1 is DFQATT, CDR2 SNEGSKA, per germline (reference sequence). The CDR3 spans 13 residues. Trimming took off 6 bases at V and 7 bases at J, with 18 bases between the two ends. The CDR3 is CSAIMALPYEAFF. DNA of the CDR3: TGCAGTGCAATAATGGCCCTACCCTATGAAGCTTTCTTT.

This clonotype has ten or more counts. A much bigger clone sits one base away, suggesting this may be a read error. The chain links TRBV2 to TRBJ1-2; possibly TRBD1 for D (5 bases). Trimming took off 11 bases at V and 6 bases at J, with 13 bases between the two ends. The CDR3 covers 11 residues. Germline V gene lookup returns CDR1 SNHLY and CDR2 FYNNEI. CDR3 region: CAGRGLHGYTF. The DNA for the CDR3 is TGTGCCGGAAGGGGCCTCCATGGCTACACCTTC.

The chain joins TRBV28 to TRBJ2-7; 8 bases map to TRBD2. The CDR3 runs to 14 residues. Losses at the gene ends were 6 bases for V and 11 bases for J; bases not matched to a gene: 15. From germline, CDR1 is MDHEN and CDR2 SYDVKM. The CDR3 here is CASSPRGAGLVEYF. In DNA, the CDR3 is TGTGCCAGCAGCCCTAGGGGGGCGGGACTAGTAGAGTACTTC.

The rearrangement links TRBV12-3 or TRBV12-4 to TRBJ2-2; TRBD1 aligns across 10 bases. The CDR3 totals 15 residues. Trimming took 2 bases from V and 6 from J; bases not matched to a gene: 3. The CDR3 DNA is TGTGCCAGCAGTTTAAGACAGGGGGCGTCCGGGGAGCTGTTTTTT. This sequence encodes CASSLRQGASGELFF.

The chain combines TRBV6-5 with TRBJ1-1, with D possibly matching TRBD1 (5 bases). Trimming pared 2 bases from V and 11 bases from J, leaving 18 bases between. The CDR3 length is 14 residues. Looked up from germline, CDR1 is MNHEY and CDR2 is SVGAGI. As DNA, the CDR3 is TGTGCCAGCAGTTACGGCCGCGGGCAGGGAGGCGCTTTCTTT. As protein: CASSYGRGQGGAFF.

V usage is TRBV20-1 and J usage is TRBJ1-2; D possibly corresponds to TRBD1 (5 bases). The CDR3 spans 19 residues. V lost 6 bases to trimming and J lost 10 bases, with 39 bases between them. Germline lookup yields CDR1 DFQATT and CDR2 SNEGSKA (reference sequence). CDR3 amino acids: CSAIEIKGSARGRGKIYTF. The DNA of the CDR3 is TGCAGTGCAATAGAGATAAAGGGTTCGGCGCGGGGGAGGGGTAAAATCTACACCTTC.

The CDR3 reads CATLRVQGKFTEAFF. CDR3 sequence (DNA): TGTGCCACTTTGAGGGTGCAGGGTAAATTCACTGAAGCTTTCTTT. V and J are TRBV6-5 and TRBJ1-1; D possibly corresponds to TRBD1 (5 bases). The CDR3 runs to 15 residues. Germline CDR1 is MNHEY and CDR2 is SVGAGI. V shed 10 bases and J shed 4 bases, with 22 bases lying between them.

This clonotype was counted ten times or more. The chain employs TRBV29-1 and TRBJ2-3, with TRBD2 identical over 8 bases. Germline V lookup: CDR1 SQVTM, CDR2 ANQGSEA. The CDR3 is 13 residues long. V lost 5 bases and J lost 4; bases outside the gene matches: 5. CDR3 bases: TGCAGCGTTCGGGGGGGCAGATCAGATACGCAGTATTTT. Amino acid sequence: CSVRGGRSDTQYF.

The V gene is TRBV2, the J gene TRBJ2-7; 8 bases are shared with TRBD1. The CDR3 is made up of 15 amino acids. The V gene end was trimmed by 9 bases and the J gene end by 0 bases; junction bases not matched to a gene: 10. CDR1 is SNHLY, CDR2 FYNNEI, per germline. CDR3 DNA sequence: TGTGCCAGTCAGGGGGCAGGGGCCGGCTCCTACGAGCAGTACTTC. Translating gives CASQGAGAGSYEQYF.